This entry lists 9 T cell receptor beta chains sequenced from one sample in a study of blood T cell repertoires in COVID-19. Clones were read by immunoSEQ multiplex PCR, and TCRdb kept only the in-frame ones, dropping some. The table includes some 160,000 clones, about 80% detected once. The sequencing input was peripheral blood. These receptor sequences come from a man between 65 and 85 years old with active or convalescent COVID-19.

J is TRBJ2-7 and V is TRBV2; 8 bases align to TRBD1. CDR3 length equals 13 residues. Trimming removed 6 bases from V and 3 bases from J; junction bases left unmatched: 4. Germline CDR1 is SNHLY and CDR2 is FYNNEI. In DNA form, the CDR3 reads TGTGCCAGCAGGGCGGACAGGGACTACGAGCAGTACTTC. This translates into CASRADRDYEQYF. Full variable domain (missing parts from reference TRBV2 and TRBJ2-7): EPEVTQTPSHQVTQMGQEVILRCVPISNHLYFYWYRQILGQKVEFLVSFYNNEISEKSEIFDDQFSVERPDGSNFTLKIRSTKLEDSAMYFCASRADRDYEQYFGPGTRLTVT.

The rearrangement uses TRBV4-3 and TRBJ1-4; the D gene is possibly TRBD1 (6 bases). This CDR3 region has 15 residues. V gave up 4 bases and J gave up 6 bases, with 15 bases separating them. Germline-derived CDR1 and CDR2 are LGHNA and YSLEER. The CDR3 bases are TGCGCCAGCAGCCGAACAGGGCCGAGGGATGAAAAACTGTTTTTT. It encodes CASSRTGPRDEKLFF.

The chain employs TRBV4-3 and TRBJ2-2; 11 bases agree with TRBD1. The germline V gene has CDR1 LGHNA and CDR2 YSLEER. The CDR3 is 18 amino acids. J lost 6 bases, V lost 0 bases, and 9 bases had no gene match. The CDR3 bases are TGCGCCAGCAGCCAAGAGGGAGGACAGGGGGCGGGCGCCGGGGAGCTGTTTTTT. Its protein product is CASSQEGGQGAGAGELFF.

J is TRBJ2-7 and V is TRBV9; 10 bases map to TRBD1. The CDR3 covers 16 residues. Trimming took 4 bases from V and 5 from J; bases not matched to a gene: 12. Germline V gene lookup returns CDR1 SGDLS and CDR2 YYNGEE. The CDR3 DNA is TGTGCCAGCAGCCCAGGGACAGGGGTCTATCTCGACGAGCAGTACTTC. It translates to CASSPGTGVYLDEQYF.

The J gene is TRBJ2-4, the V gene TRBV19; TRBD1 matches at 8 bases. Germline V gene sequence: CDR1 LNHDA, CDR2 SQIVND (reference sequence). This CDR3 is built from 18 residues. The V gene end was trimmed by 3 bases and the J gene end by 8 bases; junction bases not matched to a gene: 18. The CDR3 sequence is CASSIHRSGQGFRDIQYF. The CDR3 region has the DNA TGTGCCAGTAGTATTCACCGCTCAGGACAGGGCTTTCGAGACATTCAGTACTTC.

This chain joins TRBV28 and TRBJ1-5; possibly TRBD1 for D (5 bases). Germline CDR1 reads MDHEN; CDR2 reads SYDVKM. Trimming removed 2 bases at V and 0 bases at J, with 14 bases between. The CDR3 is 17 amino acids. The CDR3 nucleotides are TGTGCCAGCAGTTTAGTGGGCAGGGTACGTAGCAATCAGCCCCAGCATTTT. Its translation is CASSLVGRVRSNQPQHF. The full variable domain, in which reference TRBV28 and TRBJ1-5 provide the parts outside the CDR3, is DVKVTQSSRYLVKRTGEKVFLECVQDMDHENMFWYRQDPGLGLRLIYFSYDVKMKEKGDIPEGYSVSREKKERFSLILESASTNQTSMYLCASSLVGRVRSNQPQHFGDGTRLSIL.

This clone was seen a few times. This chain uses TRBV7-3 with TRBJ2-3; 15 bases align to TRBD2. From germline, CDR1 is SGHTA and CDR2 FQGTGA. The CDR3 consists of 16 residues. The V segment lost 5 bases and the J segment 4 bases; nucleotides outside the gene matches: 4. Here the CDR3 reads CASSPWTSGRADTQYF. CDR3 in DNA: TGTGCCAGCAGCCCCTGGACTAGCGGGAGGGCAGATACGCAGTATTTT.

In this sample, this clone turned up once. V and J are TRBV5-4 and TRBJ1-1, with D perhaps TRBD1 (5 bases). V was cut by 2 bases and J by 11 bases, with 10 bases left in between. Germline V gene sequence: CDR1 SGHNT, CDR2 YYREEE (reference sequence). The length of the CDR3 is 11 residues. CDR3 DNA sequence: TGTGCCAGCAGCTTCGGCGGGGCTGCTTTCTTT. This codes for CASSFGGAAFF.

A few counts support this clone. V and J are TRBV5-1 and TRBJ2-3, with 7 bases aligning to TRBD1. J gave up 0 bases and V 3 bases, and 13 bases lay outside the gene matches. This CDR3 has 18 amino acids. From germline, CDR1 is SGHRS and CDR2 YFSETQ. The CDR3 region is CASSSTFRQGGSTDTQYF. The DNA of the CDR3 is TGCGCCAGCAGCTCGACCTTCCGACAGGGTGGGAGCACAGATACGCAGTATTTT.